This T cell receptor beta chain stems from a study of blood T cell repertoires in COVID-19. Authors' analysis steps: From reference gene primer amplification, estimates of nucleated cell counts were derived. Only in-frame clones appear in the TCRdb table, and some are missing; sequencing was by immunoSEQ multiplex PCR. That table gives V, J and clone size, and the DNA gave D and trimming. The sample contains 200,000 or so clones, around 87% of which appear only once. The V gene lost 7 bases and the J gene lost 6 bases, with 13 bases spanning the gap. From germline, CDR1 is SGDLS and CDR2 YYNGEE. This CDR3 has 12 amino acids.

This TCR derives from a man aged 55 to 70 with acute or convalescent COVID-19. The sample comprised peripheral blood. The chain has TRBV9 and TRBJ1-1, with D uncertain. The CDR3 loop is CASPRQTAEAFF. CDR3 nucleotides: TGTGCCAGCCCGCGGCAGACGGCTGAAGCTTTCTTT.